This passage covers 32 T cell receptor beta chains from one sample sequenced in a study of vaccination effects on CD4 cells after COVID-19. The ViraFEST assay expanded antigen-specific CD4+ T cells with viral peptide pools before sequencing. Subsequent to a culture period of less than twelve days, CD4+ T cells were isolated. According to the study, vaccine recipients showed no prior SARS-CoV-2 infection and negative nucleocapsid antibodies. No antigen has been identified for these receptors. Method: immunoSEQ multiplex PCR; TCRdb's copy keeps in-frame clones and lacks some. The sample yields just under 65,000 clones, about 71% seen once. The sample consisted of CD4+ T cells from PBMCs cultured with HCoV-OC43 spike peptides, taken before COVID-19 vaccination. The subset is: HCoV-OC43 spike overlapping peptide pool stimulation. These receptors were collected from a human donor who received a COVID-19 vaccine.

The CDR3 loop reads CASSIGQGVYGYTF. The CDR3 DNA is TGTGCCAGTAGTATTGGGCAGGGCGTCTATGGCTACACCTTC. This chain uses TRBV19 with TRBJ1-2; tentatively, D is TRBD1 (5 bases). This CDR3 contains 14 residues. V was trimmed by 3 bases and J by 4 bases, leaving 12 bases between them. Germline CDR1 and CDR2: LNHDA and SQIVND (reference sequence).

The chain carries TRBV7-8 and TRBJ1-1, with D hard to call. CDR3 size: 18 residues. Trimming pared 5 bases from V and 0 bases from J, leaving 22 bases between. Germline V gives CDR1 SGHVS, CDR2 FQNEAQ. CDR3 bases: TGTGCCAGCAGCCCACCCTGGGGTCCCAATCTCATGAACACTGAAGCTTTCTTT. Translating it yields CASSPPWGPNLMNTEAFF.

The chain is built from TRBV30 and TRBJ1-6; D remains unclear. V lost 4 bases to trimming and J lost 7 bases, with 11 bases between them. Germline CDR1 is GTSNPN and CDR2 is SVGIG (reference sequence). This CDR3 spans 13 amino acids. The CDR3 is CAWNYTPNSPLHF. CDR3 sequence (DNA): TGTGCCTGGAACTATACCCCAAATTCACCCCTCCACTTT.

The J gene is TRBJ2-3, the V gene TRBV7-3, with D perhaps TRBD1 or TRBD2 (5 bases each). Germline V gene sequence: CDR1 SGHTA, CDR2 FQGTGA. V was cut by 2 bases and J by 6 bases, with 6 bases left in between. This CDR3 region has 12 residues. The CDR3 region is CASSLWGDTQYF. The DNA of the CDR3 is TGTGCCAGCAGCTTATGGGGGGATACGCAGTATTTT.

The rearrangement uses TRBV5-1 and TRBJ2-4; no reliable D call. The CDR3 spans 13 residues. Germline CDR1 is SGHRS and CDR2 is YFSETQ. V was cut by 2 bases and J by 8 bases, with 11 bases left in between. Written as DNA, the CDR3 is TGCGCCAGCAGCTTACAGAGTCGGGACATTCAGTACTTC. Translating it yields CASSLQSRDIQYF.

The genes are TRBV10-3 and TRBJ2-7; 11 bases are a match to TRBD1. The V and J ends lost 8 bases and 0 bases, in that order; junction bases with no gene match: 6. Germline CDR1 ENHRY, CDR2 SYGVKD. The length of the CDR3 is 15 residues. The CDR3 DNA reads TGTGCCATCGCATCCGGGACAGGGGGCTCCTACGAGCAGTACGTC. It yields the protein CAIASGTGGSYEQYV.

This chain's CDR3 is CASSSTGGDGYTF. Here the CDR3 DNA reads TGTGCCAGCAGTTCCACGGGCGGTGATGGCTACACCTTC. The chain uses TRBV12-3 or TRBV12-4 and TRBJ1-2; no clear D gene. This CDR3 has 13 residues. The V and J ends lost 4 bases and 6 bases respectively, with 12 bases between them.

This chain uses TRBV19 with TRBJ1-5; D is undetermined. Germline V gene lookup returns CDR1 LNHDA and CDR2 SQIVND (reference sequence). The CDR3 extends over 14 amino acids. Deletions cut 3 bases from V and 8 bases from J, with 14 bases between. CDR3 DNA sequence: TGTGCCAGTAGTATGACGCAGCAATCAGAGCCCCAGCATTTT. The encoded protein is CASSMTQQSEPQHF.

The V call is TRBV19, the J call TRBJ1-4; 10 bases line up with TRBD1. The CDR3 is made up of 22 amino acids. From germline, CDR1 is LNHDA and CDR2 SQIVND (reference sequence). Trimming at V came to 2 bases and at J to 2 bases, leaving 20 bases not matched to a gene. The DNA of the CDR3 is TGTGCCAGTAGTATATACCCCCTCGACAGGGGGCTTTATATTGGCACTAATGAAAAACTGTTTTTT. Its protein product is CASSIYPLDRGLYIGTNEKLFF.

This chain's CDR3 is CAWSPPGGAGYEKLFF. The CDR3 DNA follows: TGTGCCTGGAGTCCGCCAGGGGGGGCAGGGTATGAAAAACTGTTTTTT. The chain combines TRBV30 with TRBJ1-4, with TRBD1 matching 7 bases. This CDR3 has 16 amino acids. Germline V gives CDR1 GTSNPN, CDR2 SVGIG (reference sequence). V was clipped by 2 bases and J by 6 bases; unmatched bases: 12.

The chain couples TRBV7-2 to TRBJ2-2, with unresolved D. Germline loops: CDR1 SGHTA, CDR2 FQGNSA. This CDR3 has 14 amino acids. V was cut by 8 bases and J by 0 bases, with 10 bases left in between. The CDR3 is CASGPSTNTGELFF. The CDR3 DNA is TGTGCCAGCGGCCCCTCAACGAACACCGGGGAGCTGTTTTTT.

V and J are TRBV28 and TRBJ1-2; no firm D call. The CDR3 length is 11 residues. In germline, CDR1 is MDHEN, CDR2 SYDVKM. The V end was cut by 10 bases, the J end by 7 bases, with 13 bases between. CDR3 sequence: CATRPLGGYTF. CDR3 nucleotide sequence: TGTGCCACCCGACCTTTGGGTGGCTACACCTTC.

V usage is TRBV5-1 and J usage is TRBJ1-2; 7 bases align to TRBD1. Per the germline V gene, CDR1 is SGHRS and CDR2 is YFSETQ. The CDR3 totals 15 residues. J gave up 4 bases and V 0 bases, and 6 bases lay outside the gene matches. The DNA of the CDR3 is TGCGCCAGCAGCTTGGAAACAGGGGTTGGCTATGGCTACACCTTC. Translating gives CASSLETGVGYGYTF.

The V and J genes are TRBV30 and TRBJ1-6; D not certain. Per germline, CDR1 GTSNPN and CDR2 SVGIG (reference sequence). Trimming took 0 bases from V and 6 from J, leaving 9 bases between them. The CDR3 is made up of 14 amino acids. As DNA, the CDR3 is TGTGCCTGGAGTGTATCTGGGCTTAATTCACCCCTCCACTTT. It codes for CAWSVSGLNSPLHF. Full variable domain (missing parts from reference TRBV30 and TRBJ1-6): SQTIHQWPATLVQPVGSPLSLECTVEGTSNPNLYWYRQAAGRGLQLLFYSVGIGQISSEVPQNLSASRPQDRQFILSSKKLLLSDSGFYLCAWSVSGLNSPLHFGNGTRLTVT.

This rearrangement joins TRBV19 to TRBJ2-3, with a weak D call TRBD2 (7 bases). There are 18 residues in the CDR3. The germline V and J ends were trimmed by 1 base and 2 bases, with 19 bases remaining between them. Germline lookup yields CDR1 LNHDA and CDR2 SQIVND (reference sequence). The CDR3 loop is CASSIARGRGGHTDTQYF. CDR3 coding DNA: TGTGCCAGTAGTATAGCCCGGGGAAGGGGGGGGCACACAGATACGCAGTATTTT.

This chain uses TRBV12-5 with TRBJ1-5; maybe TRBD1 (5 bases). The CDR3 has 16 amino acids. Germline CDR1 and CDR2: LGHNT and FRNRAP. Trimming took off 0 bases at V and 3 bases at J, with 12 bases between the two ends. CDR3: CASGLVSREYNQPQHF. CDR3 DNA sequence: TGTGCTAGTGGTTTGGTAAGCAGGGAATACAATCAGCCCCAGCATTTT. The complete variable domain, with remaining parts taken from reference TRBV12-5 and TRBJ1-5, reads DARVTQTPRHKVTEMGQEVTMRCQPILGHNTVFWYRQTMMQGLELLAYFRNRAPLDDSGMPKDRFSAEMPDATLATLKIQPSEPRDSAVYFCASGLVSREYNQPQHFGDGTRLSIL.

As DNA, the CDR3 is TGCGCCAGCAGCGGACTAGCGGGGGCCCTAAGAAGCACAGATACGCAGTATTTT. Translation gives CASSGLAGALRSTDTQYF. The chain uses TRBV10-2 and TRBJ2-3, with TRBD2 matching over 13 bases. This CDR3 comprises 18 residues. The J segment lost 0 bases and the V segment lost 6 bases, leaving 9 bases of the junction unmatched. Looked up from germline, CDR1 is WSHSY and CDR2 is SAAADI.

The chain links TRBV9 to TRBJ2-3; possible D gene TRBD2, 5 bases. Germline values: CDR1 SGDLS, CDR2 YYNGEE. The CDR3 sequence is 16 residues long. Deletions cut 1 base from V and 4 bases from J, with 16 bases between. The CDR3 DNA is TGTGCCAGCAGCGTATGGACGCCAGGAGGTCCAGATACGCAGTATTTT. This gives the protein CASSVWTPGGPDTQYF. The full variable domain, its missing parts supplied by reference TRBV9 and TRBJ2-3, is DSGVTQTPKHLITATGQRVTLRCSPRSGDLSVYWYQQSLDQGLQFLIQYYNGEERAKGNILERFSAQQFPDLHSELNLSSLELGDSALYFCASSVWTPGGPDTQYFGPGTRLTVL.

The chain recombines TRBV19 with TRBJ1-5; weak D call: TRBD1 (5 bases). Trimming shortened V by 7 bases and J by 5 bases, and 18 bases separated the two germline ends. The CDR3 length is 15 residues. Germline values: CDR1 LNHDA, CDR2 SQIVND (reference sequence). The CDR3 region is CASKAPGGDHQPQHF. CDR3 sequence (DNA): TGTGCCAGTAAGGCTCCGGGGGGGGATCATCAGCCCCAGCATTTT. Complete variable domain (other parts from reference TRBV19 and TRBJ1-5): DGGITQSPKYLFRKEGQNVTLSCEQNLNHDAMYWYRQDPGQGLRLIYYSQIVNDFQKGDIAEGYSVSREKKESFPLTVTSAQKNPTAFYLCASKAPGGDHQPQHFGDGTRLSIL.

The chain links TRBV6-4 to TRBJ2-5; the match to TRBD1 covers 7 bases. Per germline, CDR1 MRHNA and CDR2 SNTAGT. CDR3 length: 13 amino acids. The ends lost 6 bases at V and 3 bases at J; junction bases unmatched: 4. CDR3 in amino acids: CASSPTGKETQYF. CDR3 bases: TGTGCCAGCAGCCCGACAGGGAAAGAGACCCAGTACTTC.

This chain joins TRBV21-1 and TRBJ2-7. TRBV21-1 corresponds to a pseudogene. The CDR3 has 15 residues. CDR3 nucleotide sequence: TGTGCCAGCAGGGAGTATCGGGACCATAAATACGAGCAGTACGTC. It translates to CASREYRDHKYEQYV.

The chain joins TRBV6-1 to TRBJ1-2; possible D gene TRBD1, 6 bases. CDR1 MNHNS and CDR2 SASEGT come from the germline V gene. CDR3 length: 14 amino acids. Trimming left V 2 bases short and J 8 bases short, with 15 bases between. The CDR3 loop reads CASSEILGGPGYTF. As DNA, the CDR3 is TGTGCCAGCAGTGAAATACTCGGGGGGCCGGGCTACACCTTC.

The V gene is TRBV15, the J gene TRBJ1-1; 7 bases agree with TRBD1. Germline CDR1 is LNHNV and CDR2 is YYDKDF (reference sequence). The CDR3 is 17 amino acids. The ends lost 3 bases at V and 3 bases at J; junction bases unmatched: 13. The CDR3 DNA is TGTGCCACCAGCAGCACTAGAACAGGGGTATGGGACACTGAAGCTTTCTTT. The encoded protein is CATSSTRTGVWDTEAFF.

The genes are TRBV7-9 and TRBJ1-1; D possibly corresponds to TRBD1 (5 bases). The CDR3 contains 14 residues. Trimming removed 6 bases from V and 2 bases from J, with 13 bases in between. Germline lookup yields CDR1 SEHNR and CDR2 FQNEAQ (reference sequence). Written as DNA, the CDR3 is TGTGCCAGCAGGACGACAGCAAGCAACACTGAAGCTTTCTTT. This codes for CASRTTASNTEAFF.

The sample holds a few counts of this clone. The V call is TRBV24-1, the J call TRBJ2-1; D is uncertain. Trimming removed 7 bases from V and 13 bases from J, with 16 bases in between. Germline assignment: CDR1 KGHDR and CDR2 SFDVKD. The CDR3 runs to 12 residues. The CDR3 DNA reads TGTGCCACCAGCCTAAGAAGTACGAATCAGTTCTTC. It codes for CATSLRSTNQFF.

V is TRBV10-2 and J is TRBJ2-2; weak D call: TRBD2 (5 bases). Germline assignment: CDR1 WSHSY and CDR2 SAAADI. With 0 bases removed from V and 4 bases from J, the gap between germline ends came to 12 bases. CDR3 length equals 16 residues. DNA of the CDR3: TGCGCCAGCAGTGAGTCTCGGGAAAGAATCACCGGGGAGCTGTTTTTT. Amino acids: CASSESRERITGELFF.

The CDR3 loop reads CASSSTTWRYGYTF. The CDR3 coding sequence is TGTGCCAGCAGCTCAACTACATGGAGATATGGCTACACCTTC. This rearrangement joins TRBV5-6 to TRBJ1-2; no clear D. The CDR3 is made up of 14 amino acids. Trimming left V 3 bases short and J 5 bases short, with 14 bases between. Per germline, CDR1 SGHDT and CDR2 YYEEEE.

V is TRBV6-2 or TRBV6-3 and J is TRBJ2-7; tentatively, D is TRBD1 (6 bases). The germline CDR1 and CDR2 sequences are MNHEY and SVGEGT. Trimming pared 2 bases from V and 2 bases from J, leaving 16 bases between. This CDR3 is built from 16 residues. The CDR3 sequence is CASSYVRTDGTYEQYV. For the CDR3, the DNA is TGTGCCAGCAGTTACGTAAGGACAGATGGAACCTACGAGCAGTACGTC.

The V call is TRBV3-1 (or the pseudogene TRBV3-2), the J call TRBJ2-7; maybe TRBD2 (5 bases). The CDR3 is made up of 13 amino acids. In germline, CDR1 is LGHDT, CDR2 YNNKEL (reference sequence). V was trimmed by 1 base and J by 6 bases, leaving 10 bases between them. This CDR3 is CASSQASSGEQYV. In DNA, the CDR3 is TGTGCCAGCAGCCAAGCGAGCAGCGGCGAGCAGTACGTC.

DNA of the CDR3: TGCGCCAGCAGCTCCCCGGGACAGGGGGTCCATGAGCAGTTCTTC. Protein sequence: CASSSPGQGVHEQFF. This chain links TRBV5-1 with TRBJ2-1; 11 bases map to TRBD1. CDR3 length: 15 residues. Per germline, CDR1 SGHRS and CDR2 YFSETQ. V lost 3 bases and J lost 8; bases outside the gene matches: 7.

This clone was detected only once. The chain links TRBV27 to TRBJ2-7; a possible D gene is TRBD1 (6 bases). CDR1 and CDR2 (germline): MNHEY, SMNVEV (reference sequence). The CDR3 runs 12 residues. Trimming stripped 4 bases from V and 4 bases from J, with 8 bases between. CDR3: CASSSDSYEQYV. The DNA of the CDR3 is TGTGCCAGCAGTTCGGACAGTTACGAGCAGTACGTC.

The V and J genes are TRBV7-3 and TRBJ2-3; perhaps TRBD1 as D (5 bases). The CDR3 has 15 residues. Per the germline V gene, CDR1 is SGHTA and CDR2 is FQGTGA. The germline V and J ends were trimmed by 0 bases and 3 bases, with 10 bases remaining between them. The CDR3 sequence is CASSLTSTETDTQYF. The CDR3 nucleotides read TGTGCCAGCAGCTTAACGTCGACAGAAACAGATACGCAGTATTTT.